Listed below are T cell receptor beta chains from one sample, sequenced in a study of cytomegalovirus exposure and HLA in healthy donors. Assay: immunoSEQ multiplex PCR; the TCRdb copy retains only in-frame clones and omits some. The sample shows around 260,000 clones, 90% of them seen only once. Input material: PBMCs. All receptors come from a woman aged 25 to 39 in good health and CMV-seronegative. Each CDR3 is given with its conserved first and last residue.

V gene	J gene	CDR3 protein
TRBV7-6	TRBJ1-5	CASSLGTGQELQPQHF
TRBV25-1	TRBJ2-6	CASGGQGAPPGANVLTF
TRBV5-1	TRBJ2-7	CASSQERNRAYEQYF
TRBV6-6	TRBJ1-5	CASSRQGDQPQHF
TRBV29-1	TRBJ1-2	CSGGTGYYGYTF
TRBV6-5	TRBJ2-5	CASSKLLDKETQYF
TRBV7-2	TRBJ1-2	CASSGTGGGYGYTF
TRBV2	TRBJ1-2	CASLGPGTYGYTF
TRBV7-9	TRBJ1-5	CASSLGAGNQPQHF
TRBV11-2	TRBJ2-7	CASSQSGGSYEQYF
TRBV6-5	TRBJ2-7	CASSSGGHPYEQYF
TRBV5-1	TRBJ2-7	CASSLGVSVLDSEQYF
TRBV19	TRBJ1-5	CASSIAGGLYQPQHF
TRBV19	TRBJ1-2	CASNQDRGANYGYTF